This is a list of T cell receptor beta chains from one sample in a study of blood T cell repertoires in COVID-19. Profiled with immunoSEQ multiplex PCR; TCRdb holds only in-frame clones, not every one. The repertoire holds about 160,000 clones, about 86% seen once, with around 19% in the top ten. Sequenced material: peripheral blood. These receptors all stem from a woman at least 80 years old with acute or convalescent COVID-19. Both conserved end residues are part of each CDR3. The D gene is left open where the match is weak. Size is stated for part of the rows, as once, few or many counts, or as a class when the clone is expanded.

>once|TRBV5-8|TRBD1|TRBJ1-2
TGTGCCAGCAGCTTGAGGGGACAGGGTTCCGGCTATGGCTACACCTTC
CASSLRGQGSGYGYTF
>-|TRBV10-3|TRBD1|TRBJ1-1
TGTGCCATCAGTGGGGCAGGGGGCCCGAGCACTGAAGCTTTCTTT
CAISGAGGPSTEAFF
>-|TRBV4-2|TRBD1|TRBJ1-5
TGTGCCAGCAGCCAAGAGGACAGGGGGCATCAGCCCCAGCATTTT
CASSQEDRGHQPQHF
>-|TRBV11-1|-|TRBJ1-1
TGTGCCAGCAGCTTACAACAGGGGAACACTGAAGCTTTCTTT
CASSLQQGNTEAFF
>-|TRBV11-3|TRBD2|TRBJ2-7
TGTGCCAGCAGCTTAGGGAGGACTAGCGGGGCCGGGATCTACGAGGAGCAGTACTTC
CASSLGRTSGAGIYEEQYF
>few|TRBV7-2|-|TRBJ1-1
TGTGCCAGCAGCTCACCAGAATCGAAAAACACTGAAGCTTTCTTT
CASSSPESKNTEAFF
>-|TRBV3-1/TRBV3-2|-|TRBJ2-7
TGTGCCAGCAGCCAACGTTCCCCCCTCGAGCAGTACTTC
CASSQRSPLEQYF
>once|TRBV7-9|-|TRBJ2-1
TGTGCCAGCAGCTTAATAGTCACTGAGCAGTTCTTC
CASSLIVTEQFF
>-|TRBV20-1|TRBD1|TRBJ1-5
TGCAGTGCTAGTTGGGGGACAGGGGATCAGCCCCAGCATTTT
CSASWGTGDQPQHF
>-|TRBV30|-|TRBJ1-4
TGTGCCTGGAGGTCCGAAGGGACACTAACTAATGAAAAACTGTTTTTT
CAWRSEGTLTNEKLFF
>-|TRBV19|-|TRBJ1-2
TGTGCCAGTCGCCCCTCGGCAGGGGCTAACTATGGCTACACCTTC
CASRPSAGANYGYTF
>-|TRBV6-6|TRBD1|TRBJ1-2
TGTGCCAGCATCGACAGGGGGGACTATGGCTACACCTTC
CASIDRGDYGYTF
>-|TRBV19|TRBD1|TRBJ1-4
TGTGCCAGTAGTATACAGGGACAGCTTAATGAAAAACTGTTTTTT
CASSIQGQLNEKLFF
>-|TRBV9|TRBD1|TRBJ1-2
TGTGCCAGCAGCGTAAACCGACAGGGGGCGGCGTATGGCTACACCTTC
CASSVNRQGAAYGYTF
>-|TRBV13|TRBD1|TRBJ1-2
TGTGCCAGCAGCTTAGGCAGAGGGACAGGGCACTATGGCTACACCTTC
CASSLGRGTGHYGYTF
>-|TRBV19|TRBD2|TRBJ2-1
TGTGCCAGTAAAGAGCGGGACTCCTACAATGAGCAGTTCTTC
CASKERDSYNEQFF
>-|TRBV5-1|TRBD1|TRBJ1-6
TGCGCCAGCAGCTTGGGACAGGGGGTTTCGGCCCTCCACTTT
CASSLGQGVSALHF
>-|TRBV6-1|-|TRBJ1-2
TGTGCCAGCAGTGATCTGTTTCCAGCTAACTATGGCTACACCTTC
CASSDLFPANYGYTF
>-|TRBV30|TRBD1|TRBJ1-6
TGTGCCTGGAGTGTCCCGGGACAGGTCTTAATAACCCTCCACTTT
CAWSVPGQVLITLHF
>-|TRBV7-9|-|TRBJ1-1
TGTGCCAGCATCCTAGGGAGGGAAGCTTTCTTT
CASILGREAFF
>few|TRBV28|TRBD2|TRBJ2-1
TGTGCCAGCAGTTTGGCTAGCGGGAGCCCCTCCCAGTTCTTC
CASSLASGSPSQFF